Following are 3 T cell receptor beta chains from one sample sequenced in a study of long-term antiretroviral therapy in people with HIV. It was version v3.0 of the immunoSEQ assay that was run at survey level. Generated by immunoSEQ multiplex PCR, the TCRdb table keeps only in-frame clones and is missing some. The table has tens of thousands of clones, about four fifths seen once. Sequences were derived from unsorted PBMCs, sampled 0.7 years before starting antiretroviral therapy. The source of these receptors is a man aged 25 to 45 with HIV.

The chain couples TRBV28 to TRBJ2-7; TRBD1 matches 10 bases. The CDR3 has 16 amino acids. The J segment lost 6 bases and the V segment lost 5 bases, leaving 13 bases of the junction unmatched. Per the germline V gene, CDR1 is MDHEN and CDR2 is SYDVKM. The CDR3, as DNA: TGTGCCAGCAGTCCAACCCAGGGACAGGGGATGAGCGAGCAGTACTTC. It yields the protein CASSPTQGQGMSEQYF. The full variable domain, in which reference TRBV28 and TRBJ2-7 provide the parts outside the CDR3, is DVKVTQSSRYLVKRTGEKVFLECVQDMDHENMFWYRQDPGLGLRLIYFSYDVKMKEKGDIPEGYSVSREKKERFSLILESASTNQTSMYLCASSPTQGQGMSEQYFGPGTRLTVT.

The V gene is TRBV7-2, the J gene TRBJ2-7; maybe TRBD2 (5 bases). V was cut by 4 bases and J by 7 bases, with 11 bases left in between. The CDR3 runs to 12 residues. Germline CDR1 SGHTA, CDR2 FQGNSA. The CDR3, as DNA: TGTGCCAGCAGCTCAACCTCGGGGGAGCAGTACTTC. Translation gives CASSSTSGEQYF.

V is TRBV6-5 and J is TRBJ2-4, with D possibly matching TRBD2 (5 bases). Germline V CDR1 and CDR2: MNHEY, SVGAGI. Trimming left V 2 bases short and J 5 bases short, with 10 bases between. CDR3 size: 14 residues. The chain's CDR3 is CASSYRVRENIQYF. CDR3 sequence (DNA): TGTGCCAGCAGTTACAGGGTGCGGGAAAACATTCAGTACTTC.